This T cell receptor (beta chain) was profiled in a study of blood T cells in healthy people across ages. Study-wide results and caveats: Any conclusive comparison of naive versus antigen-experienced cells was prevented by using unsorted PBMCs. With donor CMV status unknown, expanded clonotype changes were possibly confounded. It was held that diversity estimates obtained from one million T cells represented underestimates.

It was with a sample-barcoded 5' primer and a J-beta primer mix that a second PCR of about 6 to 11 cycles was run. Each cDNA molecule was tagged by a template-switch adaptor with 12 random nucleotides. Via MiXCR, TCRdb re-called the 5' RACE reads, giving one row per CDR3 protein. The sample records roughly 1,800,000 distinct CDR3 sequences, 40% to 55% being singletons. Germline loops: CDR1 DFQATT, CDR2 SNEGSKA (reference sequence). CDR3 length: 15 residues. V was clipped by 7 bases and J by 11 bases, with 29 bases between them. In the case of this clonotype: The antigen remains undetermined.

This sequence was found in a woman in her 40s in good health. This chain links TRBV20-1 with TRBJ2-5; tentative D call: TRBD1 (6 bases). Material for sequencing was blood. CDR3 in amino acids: CSGVSGVGAYNEQYF. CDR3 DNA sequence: TGCAGTGGGGTATCAGGGGTCGGCGCCTACAATGAGCAGTACTTC.